This T cell receptor beta chain was captured by sequencing in a study of T cell responses to AZD1222 COVID-19 vaccine. Germline-derived CDR1 and CDR2 are KGHDR and SFDVKD. Trimming removed 1 base from V and 3 bases from J; junction bases left unmatched: 5. CDR3 length equals 15 residues. Assay: immunoSEQ multiplex PCR; the TCRdb copy retains only in-frame clones and omits some. The data contain about 120,000 clones, roughly nine tenths of them singletons. The sequences come from peripheral blood, collected on day 0 of AZD1222 vaccination. This chain connects TRBV24-1 to TRBJ2-7; 7 bases fit TRBD1. The receptor was derived from an adult in good health. The CDR3 region is CATSDLRGQLYEQYF. CDR3 nucleotides: TGTGCCACCAGTGATTTACGGGGACAGCTCTACGAGCAGTACTTC.